This is a list of T cell receptor beta chains from one sample in a study of beta chain features in type 1 diabetes. Clones were read by immunoSEQ multiplex PCR, and TCRdb kept only the in-frame ones, dropping some. The sample records around 300,000 clones, 9.5% to 12% being singletons. Source material: naive CD4+ T cells from blood. These TCRs come from a woman in her twenties or thirties in good health. CDR3s include the opening cysteine and the closing phenylalanine or tryptophan. D genes are given only for firm matches. Size tells how often a clone was seen (once, few, many) or the class of an expanded clone, and some rows leave it out.

V,size,D,J,DNA,CDR3
TRBV9,few,TRBD2,TRBJ2-7,TGTGCCAGCGCCCGGCGGGCGGGAGGGCTGGGTGAGCAGTACTTC,CASARRAGGLGEQYF
TRBV11-3,NA,TRBD2,TRBJ2-1,TGTGCCAGCAGCTTCGGGACTAGCGGGAGTTCCAATGAGCAGTTCTTC,CASSFGTSGSSNEQFF
TRBV6-5,few,TRBD2,TRBJ2-5,TGTGCCAGCAGAACACTAGCGTTAGAGACCCAGTACTTC,CASRTLALETQYF
TRBV10-3,NA,TRBD1,TRBJ2-5,TGTGCCATCAGTGGTGGGACAGGACAAGAGACCCAGTACTTC,CAISGGTGQETQYF
TRBV7-9,NA,TRBD2,TRBJ2-3,TGTGCCAGCAGCTTCCGGGGGGACACAGATACGCAGTATTTT,CASSFRGDTDTQYF
TRBV7-8,NA,TRBD2,TRBJ2-2,TGTGCCAGCAGCAGCGGGAGGGGGTTCACCGGGGAGCTGTTTTTT,CASSSGRGFTGELFF
TRBV7-2,few,TRBD2,TRBJ2-2,TGTGCCAGCAGCTTAGGGGCGGGAGATGGGGAGCTGTTTTTT,CASSLGAGDGELFF
TRBV11-1,few,TRBD1,TRBJ2-5,TGTGCCAGCAGCCCAAGGGGACAGGGCCAGGAGGAGACCCAGTACTTC,CASSPRGQGQEETQYF
TRBV2,few,NA,TRBJ2-7,TGTGCCAGCAGCTGGGACGAGCAGAGGCCAGGGGAGTACTTC,CASSWDEQRPGEYF
TRBV14,few,TRBD2,TRBJ2-1,TGTGCCAGCAGCCAACCGGGACTAGCGGGTAATGAGCAGTTCTTC,CASSQPGLAGNEQFF
TRBV5-1,few,NA,TRBJ2-2,TGCGCCAGCAGCTTGGTTAGGGCGGGGTTGAACACCGGGGAGCTGTTTTTT,CASSLVRAGLNTGELFF
TRBV28,NA,TRBD2,TRBJ2-3,TGTGCCAGCAGAGAAGGACTAGCGGGACTGACAGATACGCAGTATTTT,CASREGLAGLTDTQYF
TRBV30,NA,NA,TRBJ1-2,TGTGCCTGGAGTCGGGTGGGGGCTTACGGCTACACCTTC,CAWSRVGAYGYTF
TRBV18,few,NA,TRBJ2-7,TGTGCCAGCTCAGGGGACACAGGGTCCTACGAGCAGTACTTC,CASSGDTGSYEQYF
TRBV28,NA,TRBD2,TRBJ2-1,TGTGCCAGCAGCCTGTGGGGCGGGAGGGCCGGTGAGCAGTTCTTC,CASSLWGGRAGEQFF
TRBV28,few,NA,TRBJ1-1,TGTGCCAGCAGCTCCCCTAGGGGCATTTCGAACACTGAAGCTTTCTTT,CASSSPRGISNTEAFF
TRBV28,few,NA,TRBJ1-5,TGTGCCAGCAGCGCGGACAATCAGCCCCAGCATTTT,CASSADNQPQHF
TRBV18,few,TRBD1,TRBJ2-1,TGTGCCAGCTCGCATACAGGGGGTCGCGGAAATTACAATGAGCAGTTCTTC,CASSHTGGRGNYNEQFF
TRBV28,few,TRBD2,TRBJ2-1,TGTGCCAGCAGTCACATTAGCGGGAGGACCCCCTACAATGAGCAGTTCTTC,CASSHISGRTPYNEQFF
TRBV29-1,few,TRBD1,TRBJ2-7,TGCAGCGTTGAACCGGAAGGACAGGGTCCCTACGAGCAGTACTTC,CSVEPEGQGPYEQYF
TRBV4-2,NA,TRBD2,TRBJ2-6,TGTGCCAGCAGCCAAGAATCATCAGCGGGAGCTGGGGCCAACGTCCTGACTTTC,CASSQESSAGAGANVLTF
TRBV7-9,few,TRBD2,TRBJ2-5,TGTGCCAGCAGCCCTACGAGGCGGGAGAGGGTAGAGACCCAGTACTTC,CASSPTRRERVETQYF
TRBV5-6,NA,NA,TRBJ2-5,TGTGCCAGCAGCTTTCGGGAACTGAGGCAAGAGACCCAGTACTTC,CASSFRELRQETQYF
TRBV5-4,few,NA,TRBJ2-2,TGTGCCAGCAGCACTCCAACTAGCCCGTCCGGGGAGCTGTTTTTT,CASSTPTSPSGELFF
TRBV9,NA,NA,TRBJ1-4,TGTGCCAGCAGCGTAGGACACAGTAATGAAAAACTGTTTTTT,CASSVGHSNEKLFF
TRBV4-2,few,TRBD1,TRBJ2-6,TGTGCCAGCAGCCGGGGCAGGGGGTCTGGGGCCAACGTCCTGACTTTC,CASSRGRGSGANVLTF
TRBV19,NA,TRBD2,TRBJ2-1,TGTGCCAGTAGTATCAGGCTAGCGGAGAATGAGCAGTTCTTC,CASSIRLAENEQFF
TRBV9,few,TRBD2,TRBJ2-1,TGTGCCAGCAGCGTAGTAGGGACTAGCGGGACGGATGAGCAGTTCTTC,CASSVVGTSGTDEQFF
TRBV28,few,TRBD1,TRBJ2-5,TGTGCCAGCAGTGGTGGACAGGGGAGGGAGACCCAGTACTTC,CASSGGQGRETQYF
TRBV10-3,few,NA,TRBJ1-1,TGTGCCATCAGAGGCCGGCAGGCCGGGGAGGCTTTCTTT,CAIRGRQAGEAFF
TRBV9,few,TRBD2,TRBJ2-1,TGTGCCAGCAGGGCTAGCGGGAGTATAAACAATGAGCAGTTCTTC,CASRASGSINNEQFF
TRBV7-2,NA,NA,TRBJ2-5,TGTGCCAGCAGTTCCTTCGGGCGGGCCCAGTACTTC,CASSSFGRAQYF
TRBV7-9,few,NA,TRBJ1-1,TGTGCCAGCAGCTTGTCAGGGGCAAAGAACACTGAAGCTTTCTTT,CASSLSGAKNTEAFF
TRBV7-3,NA,TRBD2,TRBJ2-7,TGTGCCAGCAGCGAGAGCGGGAGGGCCCGCGAGCAGTACTTC,CASSESGRAREQYF
TRBV10-2,NA,NA,TRBJ2-5,TGCGCCAGCCGGGGAAGGCAAGAGACCCAGTACTTC,CASRGRQETQYF
TRBV28,few,TRBD1,TRBJ1-5,TGTGCCAGCAGCCGAGGACAGGGGGCTGGGTGGAATCAGCCCCAGCATTTT,CASSRGQGAGWNQPQHF
TRBV10-3,NA,NA,TRBJ2-5,TGTGCCATCAGTGACCCCAGTGGGACCCAGTACTTC,CAISDPSGTQYF
TRBV5-4,few,TRBD2,TRBJ2-7,TGTGCCAGCAGCTTGCAACTCCTAGCGGAGACTTCCTACGAGCAGTACTTC,CASSLQLLAETSYEQYF
TRBV5-6,NA,TRBD2,TRBJ2-3,TGTGCCAGCAGCTTGGGGACTAGCGGGTCCCGGGGCACAGATACGCAGTATTTT,CASSLGTSGSRGTDTQYF
TRBV7-2,few,TRBD2,TRBJ2-1,TGTGCCAGCATCCCGGCCGGGACTAGCGCCAATGAGCAGTTCTTC,CASIPAGTSANEQFF
TRBV6-5,NA,NA,TRBJ2-3,TGTGCCAGCAGTCTACTTAGCACAGATACGCAGTATTTT,CASSLLSTDTQYF
TRBV29-1,many,TRBD2,TRBJ2-4,TGCAGCGTGTTGGCGGGAGGGAAAAACATTCAGTACTTC,CSVLAGGKNIQYF
TRBV5-6,NA,NA,TRBJ2-7,TGTGCCAGCAGCTTCTCCGGGGAGCAGTACTTC,CASSFSGEQYF
TRBV7-2,NA,TRBD1,TRBJ2-7,TGTGCCAGCAGCCTATGGAGGACAGGGGGGTACGAGCAGTACTTC,CASSLWRTGGYEQYF